The 26 T cell receptor beta chains in this list originate from one sample, sequenced in a study of blood T cells in healthy people across ages. A J-beta primer mix and a sample-barcoded 5' primer were used in a second PCR of about 7 to 12 cycles. Each CDR3 protein gets one entry after TCRdb re-called the 5' RACE reads with MiXCR. This sample yields roughly 1,500,000 distinct CDR3 sequences, of which approximately 32% are seen a single time; 11% belongs to the top ten. The source material was blood. These receptors all stem from a woman in her twenties or thirties in good health.

The table lists this clonotype with a few counts. V is TRBV5-1 and J is TRBJ2-7, with D hard to call. CDR1 and CDR2 from the germline V gene are SGHRS and YFSETQ. The length of the CDR3 is 14 residues. V was cut by 3 bases and J by 0 bases, with 10 bases left in between. The CDR3 is CASSCDKSSYEQYF. DNA of the CDR3: TGCGCCAGCAGCTGTGACAAGAGCTCCTACGAGCAGTACTTC.

This clonotype was detected only a few times. The rearrangement uses TRBV28 and TRBJ2-5; no clear D gene. Germline-derived CDR1 and CDR2 are MDHEN and SYDVKM. Trimming cost V 6 bases and J 1 base, with 9 bases left between them. The CDR3 totals 13 residues. The CDR3 protein is CASSLILQETQYF. CDR3 coding DNA: TGTGCCAGCAGCCTCATCCTCCAAGAGACCCAGTACTTC.

This clonotype has only a few counts. This chain connects TRBV5-1 to TRBJ2-3; 9 nucleotides line up with TRBD2. V was clipped by 4 bases and J by 3 bases; unmatched bases: 12. Germline V gene sequence: CDR1 SGHRS, CDR2 YFSETQ. The CDR3 contains 17 residues. The CDR3: CASSPAPGGGGTDTQYF. The CDR3 nucleotides read TGCGCCAGCAGCCCGGCCCCCGGCGGGGGGGGGACAGATACGCAGTATTTT.

The CDR3 sequence: CASSQAVKVRRGYTF. The DNA of the CDR3 is TGTGCCAGCAGCCAAGCGGTCAAGGTTCGAAGGGGCTACACCTTC. The chain uses TRBV3-1 and TRBJ1-2; no definite D call. The CDR3 extends over 15 amino acids. V gave up 1 base and J gave up 8 bases, with 17 bases separating them. The germline CDR1 and CDR2 sequences are LGHDT and YNNKEL (reference sequence).

The J gene is TRBJ1-1, the V gene TRBV3-1; D not certain. The length of the CDR3 is 13 residues. Germline lookup yields CDR1 LGHDT and CDR2 YNNKEL (reference sequence). V dropped 4 bases and J dropped 4 bases, with 10 bases sitting between them. The CDR3 DNA reads as TGTGCCAGCAGCCGTCGGAGCTCCACTGAAGCTTTCTTT. It is translated as CASSRRSSTEAFF.

The chain joins TRBV28 to TRBJ2-7, with D possibly called TRBD1 or TRBD2 (5 bases each). The germline gives CDR1 MDHEN, CDR2 SYDVKM. The CDR3 is 16 residues long. Trimming cost V 5 bases and J 3 bases, with 20 bases left between them. The CDR3 DNA reads as TGTGCCAGCAGTCCCCCACCTTGGGGGTCCCGCTACGAGCAGTACTTC. Its translation is CASSPPPWGSRYEQYF.

The chain has TRBV7-2 and TRBJ1-5; the D is unclear. The V end lost 3 bases, the J end lost 0 bases, and 9 bases lay between the germline ends. The germline V gene has CDR1 SGHTA and CDR2 FQGNSA. The CDR3 is 15 amino acids. Here the CDR3 reads CASSFEDASNQPQHF. The CDR3 nucleotides are TGTGCCAGCAGCTTCGAGGACGCTAGCAATCAGCCCCAGCATTTT.

In nucleotides, the CDR3 is TGTGCCAGCAGCCCACCCTTTTTAGGGGACACTGAAGCTTTCTTT. The encoded protein is CASSPPFLGDTEAFF. J is TRBJ1-1 and V is TRBV7-9; tentatively, D is TRBD1 (5 bases). The CDR3 has 15 amino acids. Trimming removed 5 bases from V and 3 bases from J, with 16 bases in between. Germline V CDR1 and CDR2: SEHNR, FQNEAQ (reference sequence).

The V call is TRBV5-1, the J call TRBJ2-7; no clear D gene. The CDR3 is 14 amino acids. Between the trimmed V and J ends, which lost 0 bases and 6 bases, there was a span of 13 bases. Per germline, CDR1 SGHRS and CDR2 YFSETQ. CDR3 sequence reads: CASSLGPGVSEQYF. In DNA form, the CDR3 reads TGCGCCAGCAGCTTGGGACCTGGAGTTTCCGAGCAGTACTTC.

In its sample, this clonotype was seen a few times. This chain connects TRBV9 to TRBJ2-7, with D uncertain. V gave up 3 bases and J gave up 0 bases, with 10 bases separating them. This CDR3 comprises 14 residues. Germline values: CDR1 SGDLS, CDR2 YYNGEE. The CDR3 here is CASSAAITSYEQYF. In DNA form, the CDR3 reads TGTGCCAGCAGCGCCGCCATAACCTCCTACGAGCAGTACTTC.

This clonotype was counted a few times. The chain is built from TRBV7-3 and TRBJ2-5, with D maybe TRBD2 (6 bases). Germline CDR1 and CDR2: SGHTA and FQGTGA. The CDR3 loop spans 15 amino acids. Trimming left V 1 base short and J 5 bases short, with 14 bases between. CDR3 sequence (DNA): TGTGCCAGCAGCTTAAGGGACTTTCCTGGGGAGACCCAGTACTTC. Translated, it gives CASSLRDFPGETQYF.

This clonotype showed up just a few times. This chain joins TRBV12-3 or TRBV12-4 and TRBJ1-2; the D is unclear. V was pared by 3 bases and J by 0 bases, with 11 bases between. This CDR3 spans 15 amino acids. For the CDR3, the DNA is TGTGCCAGCAGTTTGAGCAGGCGAGCTAACTATGGCTACACCTTC. Encoded protein: CASSLSRRANYGYTF.

The rearrangement links TRBV9 to TRBJ2-7; D possibly corresponds to TRBD1 (6 bases). The germline CDR1 and CDR2 sequences are SGDLS and YYNGEE. The CDR3 extends over 14 amino acids. Trimming took 2 bases from V and 5 from J, leaving 14 bases between them. The CDR3 spells CASSVQSGAHEQYF. The CDR3, as DNA: TGTGCCAGCAGCGTTCAGTCAGGGGCGCACGAGCAGTACTTC. The whole variable domain, filled in from reference TRBV9 and TRBJ2-7, reads DSGVTQTPKHLITATGQRVTLRCSPRSGDLSVYWYQQSLDQGLQFLIQYYNGEERAKGNILERFSAQQFPDLHSELNLSSLELGDSALYFCASSVQSGAHEQYFGPGTRLTVT.

This clonotype occurred many times. V gene TRBV29-1 combines with J gene TRBJ2-7; D unclear. V lost 5 bases and J 1 base, leaving 6 bases between the germline ends. Germline CDR1 reads SQVTM; CDR2 reads ANQGSEA. The CDR3 sequence is 11 residues long. The CDR3 region has the DNA TGCAGCGTTCTGGAGTCCTACGAGCAGTACTTC. Amino acids: CSVLESYEQYF.

J is TRBJ2-1 and V is TRBV12-3 or TRBV12-4; 9 bases agree with TRBD2. The ends lost 6 bases at V and 9 bases at J; junction bases unmatched: 12. The CDR3 runs to 15 residues. Written as DNA, the CDR3 is TGTGCCAGCAGCGCCTCCGGGACTAGCTATCCTGAGCAGTTCTTC. Its translation is CASSASGTSYPEQFF.

This clonotype has only a few counts. The chain joins TRBV4-2 to TRBJ2-3; 11 bases line up with TRBD2. The CDR3 covers 16 residues. Germline CDR1 LGHNA, CDR2 YNFKEQ. Germline trimming cut 4 bases from V and 4 bases from J; bases unmatched to any gene: 7. DNA of the CDR3: TGTGCCAGCAGCCCTTTGACTAGCGGGGCTCCAGATACGCAGTATTTT. This sequence encodes CASSPLTSGAPDTQYF.

This clonotype was found a few times. The chain couples TRBV28 to TRBJ2-7, with D tentatively TRBD1 (5 bases). V lost 2 bases and J 2 bases, leaving 19 bases between the germline ends. The CDR3 loop spans 17 amino acids. Germline values: CDR1 MDHEN, CDR2 SYDVKM. This CDR3 is CASSLPLGGAGTYEQYF. The CDR3 bases are TGTGCCAGCAGTTTACCCCTCGGTGGGGCAGGCACCTACGAGCAGTACTTC.

This clonotype has just one count. CDR3 protein: CSASRDPNQPQHF. The CDR3, as DNA: TGCAGTGCTAGTAGGGACCCAAATCAGCCCCAGCATTTT. The J gene is TRBJ1-5, the V gene TRBV20-1; D is perhaps TRBD1 (5 bases). The CDR3 spans 13 residues. Trimming removed 3 bases from V and 4 bases from J, with 10 bases in between. Germline V gene sequence: CDR1 DFQATT, CDR2 SNEGSKA (reference sequence).

Remarks on this clonotype: One end of the junction fails to match germline, which may point to a read error. This chain uses TRBV13 with TRBJ2-1; D possibly matches TRBD1 or TRBD2 (5 bases each). CDR1 PRHDT and CDR2 FYEKMQ come from the germline V gene (reference sequence). The length of the CDR3 is 15 residues. This CDR3 reads CASSRDPGSHNEQFF. CDR3 in DNA: TGTGCCAGCAGCCGGGACCCCGGCTCCCACAATGAGCAGTTCTTC.

This clonotype has more than one count but fewer than ten. The rearrangement links TRBV5-5 to TRBJ1-1, with unresolved D. The CDR3 has 13 amino acids. The germline V gene has CDR1 SGHKS and CDR2 YYEKEE (reference sequence). The V end was cut by 0 bases, the J end by 11 bases, with 14 bases between. The DNA for the CDR3 is TGTGCCAGCAGCTTGGGCATTCCTCTGGAGGCTTTCTTT. Its translation is CASSLGIPLEAFF.

This CDR3 is CASRRGVSNQPQHF. Here the CDR3 DNA reads TGTGCCAGCAGGCGAGGGGTGAGCAATCAGCCCCAGCATTTT. The chain couples TRBV6-1 to TRBJ1-5; weak D call: TRBD1 (5 bases). Germline V CDR1 and CDR2: MNHNS, SASEGT. V dropped 6 bases and J dropped 1 base, with 10 bases sitting between them. This CDR3 has 14 residues.

This clonotype was recorded at least ten times. One end of the junction fails to match germline, which may point to a read error. This chain links TRBV5-1 with TRBJ2-3; D not resolved. CDR3 length: 12 amino acids. Germline CDR1 SGHRS, CDR2 YFSETQ. CDR3 DNA: TGTGCCAGCAGCCCCGATGGAGATACGCAGTATTTT. It codes for CASSPDGDTQYF.

The chain is built from TRBV11-2 and TRBJ1-2; 12 bases match TRBD1. The ends lost 3 bases at V and 6 bases at J; junction bases unmatched: 11. CDR1 SGHAT and CDR2 FQNNGV come from the germline V gene. The CDR3 contains 17 residues. In DNA, the CDR3 is TGTGCCAGCAGCTTCTGGGGACAGGGGGCGCGACGTAATGGCTACACCTTC. This encodes CASSFWGQGARRNGYTF.

This clonotype was detected only a few times. V gene TRBV28 combines with J gene TRBJ2-6; D uncertain. V lost 6 bases to trimming and J lost 0 bases, with 6 bases between them. The CDR3 runs 14 residues. Germline V gene sequence: CDR1 MDHEN, CDR2 SYDVKM. CDR3 loop: CASRTTSGANVLTF. CDR3 DNA sequence: TGTGCCAGCAGAACCACCTCTGGGGCCAACGTCCTGACTTTC. The complete variable domain, with remaining parts taken from reference TRBV28 and TRBJ2-6, reads DVKVTQSSRYLVKRTGEKVFLECVQDMDHENMFWYRQDPGLGLRLIYFSYDVKMKEKGDIPEGYSVSREKKERFSLILESASTNQTSMYLCASRTTSGANVLTFGAGSRLTVL.

This clonotype has a count of ten or more. The chain carries TRBV5-1 and TRBJ2-1; TRBD2 matches at 7 bases. With V trimmed by 4 bases and J by 1 base, 5 bases remained unmatched. The CDR3 has 15 residues. The germline V gene encodes CDR1 SGHRS and CDR2 YFSETQ. The CDR3 loop is CASSLGGVSYNEQFF. The CDR3 DNA reads TGCGCCAGCAGCCTGGGAGGGGTATCCTACAATGAGCAGTTCTTC.

Comment on this clonotype: The junction differs from germline at one of its ends, possibly a read error. The chain carries TRBV13 and TRBJ1-2; no clear D gene. CDR1 is PRHDT and CDR2 is FYEKMQ in the germline V gene (reference sequence). The CDR3 runs 14 residues. The CDR3 is CAGSAERAHYGYTF. The CDR3 DNA reads as TGTGCCGGCAGCGCGGAACGGGCGCACTATGGCTACACCTTC.